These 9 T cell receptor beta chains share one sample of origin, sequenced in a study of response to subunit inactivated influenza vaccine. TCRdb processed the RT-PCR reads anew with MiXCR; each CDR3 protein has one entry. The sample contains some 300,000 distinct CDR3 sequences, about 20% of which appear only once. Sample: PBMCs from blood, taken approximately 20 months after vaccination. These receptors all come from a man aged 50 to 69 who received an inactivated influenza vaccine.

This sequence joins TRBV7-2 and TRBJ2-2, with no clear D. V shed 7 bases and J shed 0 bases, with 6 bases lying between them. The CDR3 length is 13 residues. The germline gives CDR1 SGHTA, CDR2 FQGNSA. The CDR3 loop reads CASKGPNTGELFF. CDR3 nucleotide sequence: TGTGCCAGCAAAGGCCCGAACACCGGGGAGCTGTTTTTT.

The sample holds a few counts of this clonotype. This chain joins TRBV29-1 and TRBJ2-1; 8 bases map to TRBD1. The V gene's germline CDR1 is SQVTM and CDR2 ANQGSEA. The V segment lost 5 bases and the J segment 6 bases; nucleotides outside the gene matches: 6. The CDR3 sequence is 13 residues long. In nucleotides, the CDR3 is TGCAGCGTTCTTTGGACAGGGTTCAATGAGCAGTTCTTC. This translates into CSVLWTGFNEQFF.

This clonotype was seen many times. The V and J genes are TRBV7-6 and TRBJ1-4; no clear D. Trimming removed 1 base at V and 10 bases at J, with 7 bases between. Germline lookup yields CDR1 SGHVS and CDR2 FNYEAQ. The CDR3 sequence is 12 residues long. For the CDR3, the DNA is TGTGCCAGCAGCTTAGGACCTGGAAAACTGTTTTTT. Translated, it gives CASSLGPGKLFF.

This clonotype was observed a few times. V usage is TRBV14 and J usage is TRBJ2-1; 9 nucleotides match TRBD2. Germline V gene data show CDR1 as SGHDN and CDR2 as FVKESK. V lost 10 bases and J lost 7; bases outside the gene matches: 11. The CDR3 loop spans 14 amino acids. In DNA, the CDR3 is TGTGCCAACATCCTAGCGGGGCCGTGGAATGAGCAGTTCTTC. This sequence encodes CANILAGPWNEQFF.

CDR3 in amino acids: CASSGWVGYEQYF. For the CDR3, the DNA is TGTGCCAGCAGTGGTTGGGTGGGGTACGAGCAGTACTTC. The J gene is TRBJ2-7, the V gene TRBV25-1, with unresolved D. From germline, CDR1 is MGHDK and CDR2 SYGVNS. V was clipped by 4 bases and J by 4 bases, with 11 bases between them. CDR3 length: 13 amino acids.

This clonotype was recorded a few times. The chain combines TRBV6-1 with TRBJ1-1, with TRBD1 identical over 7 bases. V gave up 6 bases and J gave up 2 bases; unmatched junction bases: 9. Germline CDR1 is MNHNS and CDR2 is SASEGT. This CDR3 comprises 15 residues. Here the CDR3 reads CASRRDRTPNTEAFF. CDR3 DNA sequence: TGTGCCAGCAGAAGGGACAGAACCCCCAACACTGAAGCTTTCTTT.

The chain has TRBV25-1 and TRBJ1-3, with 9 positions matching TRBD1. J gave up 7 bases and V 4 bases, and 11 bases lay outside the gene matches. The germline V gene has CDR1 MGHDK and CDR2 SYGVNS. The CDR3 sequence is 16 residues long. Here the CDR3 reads CASSGPGQGEGNTIYF. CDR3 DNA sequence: TGTGCCAGCAGTGGGCCGGGACAGGGCGAGGGGAACACCATATATTTT. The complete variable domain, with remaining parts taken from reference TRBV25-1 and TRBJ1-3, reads EADIYQTPRYLVIGTGKKITLECSQTMGHDKMYWYQQDPGMELHLIHYSYGVNSTEKGDLSSESTVSRIRTEHFPLTLESARPSHTSQYLCASSGPGQGEGNTIYFGEGSWLTVV.

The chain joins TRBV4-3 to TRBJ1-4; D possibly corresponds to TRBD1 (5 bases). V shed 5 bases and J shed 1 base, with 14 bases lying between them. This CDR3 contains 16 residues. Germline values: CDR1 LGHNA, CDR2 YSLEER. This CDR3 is CASSSGGAGTNEKLFF. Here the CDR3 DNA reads TGCGCCAGCAGCTCCGGCGGGGCGGGAACTAATGAAAAACTGTTTTTT.

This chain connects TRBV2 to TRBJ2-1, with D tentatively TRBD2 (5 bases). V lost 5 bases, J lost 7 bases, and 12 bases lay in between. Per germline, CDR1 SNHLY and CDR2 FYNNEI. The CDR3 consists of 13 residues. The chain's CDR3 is CASSMRERNEQFF. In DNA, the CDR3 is TGTGCCAGCAGTATGAGGGAAAGGAATGAGCAGTTCTTC.